This TCR beta chain originates from a study of a mutant IDH1 vaccine in newly diagnosed glioma. Study-level background: Vaccinations were initiated 4-6 weeks following radiotherapy alone, or were given together with temozolomide cycles. Radiotherapy, temozolomide, or both had been given previously, and both were given to most.

The CDR3 is 15 amino acids. The V gene lost 5 bases and the J gene lost 4 bases, with 17 bases spanning the gap. Germline V CDR1 and CDR2: SQVTM, ANQGSEA. Sample time point: week 35, safety follow-up. It was 300 ug of mutant IDH1 20-mer peptide that made up each vaccine dose, given with topical imiquimod. Those who donated had recent WHO grade 3 or 4 IDH1-mutant, ATRX-lost astrocytomas. Study-wide results and limits: Immune responses arising from the vaccine appeared in more than 90% of patients.

The protocol was immunoSEQ multiplex PCR, while the TCRdb copy is restricted to in-frame clones and leaves out a portion. The table lists 65,000 to 85,000 clones, more than 75% of them singletons. Note on this clone: Its antigen remains unidentified.

V gene TRBV29-1 combines with J gene TRBJ2-2; D perhaps matches TRBD1 (6 bases). The receptor comes from a man between 25 and 39 years old with glioma. Sequenced here: PBMCs, sampled from a glioma patient whose treatment included an IDH1 peptide vaccine. The CDR3 region is CSVQQGRRSTGELFF. The CDR3 DNA follows: TGCAGCGTTCAACAGGGTCGGAGAAGCACCGGGGAGCTGTTTTTT.